This TCR beta chain was found in a study of blood T cell repertoires in COVID-19. The wider study: Acute and convalescent COVID-19 specimens originated in the United States, Italy and Spain. The analysed material was cDNA or gDNA that came from T cells, B-cell-depleted T cells, or PBMCs.

In the original analysis: Amplification from reference gene primers served as the basis for estimated nucleated cell counts. Sequenced by immunoSEQ multiplex PCR; TCRdb stores in-frame clones only, minus some. Clone size and the V and J calls come from that table; the DNA yielded D and trimming. This sample has 100,000 or so clones; 75% to 85% occur once, and the top ten carry roughly 20%. Germline CDR1 reads LNHDA; CDR2 reads SQIVND (reference sequence). V lost 5 bases to trimming and J lost 0 bases, with 11 bases between them. This CDR3 region has 14 residues. The J gene is TRBJ2-7, the V gene TRBV19; no definite D call. This TCR was sampled from a human donor in a cohort sampled during active COVID-19. The sample consisted of peripheral blood. CDR3 DNA sequence: TGTGCCAGTAGTCAGGCTGTTAGCTCCTACGAGCAGTACTTC. Amino acids: CASSQAVSSYEQYF.